What follows are 11 T cell receptor beta chains derived from one specimen sequenced in a study of T cell repertoires and HLA-DP antigens (dated by TCRdb to between 2018 and 2020). The library relied on the immunoSEQ multiplex PCR assay. TCRdb stores this immuneACCESS table with in-frame sequences only. Part of the clones is absent; in the studies checked, under half of the shortfall reflects unresolved V genes, and no reason is known for the rest. The sample data list about 73,000 clones, and roughly 75% of these were observed just once. Around 1.5% of the sample belongs to the ten largest clones. Antigens of these TCRs are unknown. The sample taken for sequencing was CD4+ T cells from PBMCs. These receptors all stem from a man aged 55 to 70 in good health and CMV-seronegative.

This clone was recorded once. The chain has TRBV7-9 and TRBJ2-7; 7 bases fit TRBD2. With V trimmed by 4 bases and J by 0 bases, 6 bases remained unmatched. This CDR3 region has 15 residues. Germline V gene sequence: CDR1 SEHNR, CDR2 FQNEAQ (reference sequence). The CDR3 bases are TGTGCCAGCAGCTCAACTAGCGACTTCTCCTACGAGCAGTACGTC. Translated, it gives CASSSTSDFSYEQYV.

The chain carries TRBV6-1 and TRBJ2-6, with 8 bases aligning to TRBD1. The CDR3 spans 14 residues. Germline CDR1 reads MNHNS; CDR2 reads SASEGT. The junction had 5 bases not matched to a gene; V was cut back by 5 bases and J by 8 bases. The DNA of the CDR3 is TGTGCCAGCAGTTCGGACAGGGCCTCCAACGTCCTGACTTTC. As protein: CASSSDRASNVLTF.

The chain recombines TRBV6-1 with TRBJ1-1; the D is unclear. Germline CDR1 is MNHNS and CDR2 is SASEGT. Trimming removed 4 bases at V and 5 bases at J, with 11 bases between. CDR3 size: 13 residues. Written as DNA, the CDR3 is TGTGCCAGCAGTGGGTGGGTGGGGACTGAAGCTTTCTTT. This encodes CASSGWVGTEAFF.

This rearrangement joins TRBV5-6 to TRBJ2-1; D might be TRBD1 (7 bases). The germline V and J ends were trimmed by 2 bases and 8 bases, with 17 bases remaining between them. CDR1 and CDR2 from the germline V gene are SGHDT and YYEEEE. CDR3 length: 15 residues. Here the CDR3 DNA reads TGTGCCAGCAGCTTTGGGGCAGGGGGGAACGATGAGCAGTTCTTC. Its translation: CASSFGAGGNDEQFF. The full variable domain, its missing parts supplied by reference TRBV5-6 and TRBJ2-1, is DAGVTQSPTHLIKTRGQQVTLRCSPKSGHDTVSWYQQALGQGPQFIFQYYEEEERQRGNFPDRFSGHQFPNYSSELNVNALLLGDSALYLCASSFGAGGNDEQFFGPGTRLTVL.

This clone came up a few times. DNA for the CDR3: TGTGCCAGCAGTTTATCCTACCAAGGGGGTTTTAGCACAGATACGCAGTATTTT. It is translated as CASSLSYQGGFSTDTQYF. This chain connects TRBV28 to TRBJ2-3, with a possible D match to TRBD1 (6 bases). The CDR3 is 18 residues long. V lost 1 base and J 0 bases, leaving 17 bases between the germline ends. In germline, CDR1 is MDHEN, CDR2 SYDVKM.

The sample holds a few counts of this clone. The gene calls are TRBV28 and TRBJ1-2, with D maybe TRBD1 (5 bases). The V gene's germline CDR1 is MDHEN and CDR2 SYDVKM. Trimming pared 2 bases from V and 4 bases from J, leaving 14 bases between. The CDR3 is made up of 15 amino acids. In DNA form, the CDR3 reads TGTGCCAGCAGTTTACCCTCGGGACGGATCTATGGCTACACCTTC. Encoded protein: CASSLPSGRIYGYTF.

The rearrangement joins TRBV9 to TRBJ1-6; D is unclear. The CDR3 runs 12 residues. The V end was cut by 4 bases, the J end by 6 bases, with 5 bases between. Germline-derived CDR1 and CDR2 are SGDLS and YYNGEE. CDR3: CASSSSNSPLHF. DNA for the CDR3: TGTGCCAGCAGCTCAAGTAATTCACCCCTCCACTTT.

This clone is categorized as medium-sized. The rearrangement joins TRBV19 to TRBJ2-7; D gene ambiguous. The CDR3 loop spans 12 amino acids. Germline V CDR1 and CDR2: LNHDA, SQIVND (reference sequence). V was shortened by 5 bases and J by 1 base, with 6 bases between the two germline ends. CDR3 residues: CASSPGSYEQYF. DNA for the CDR3: TGTGCCAGTAGTCCCGGATCCTACGAGCAGTACTTC.

The rearrangement uses TRBV28 and TRBJ1-2; TRBD1 matches 9 bases. Looked up from germline, CDR1 is MDHEN and CDR2 is SYDVKM. J was trimmed by 5 bases and V by 5 bases; bases with no gene match: 9. The CDR3 consists of 15 residues. The CDR3 nucleotides are TGTGCCAGCAGTGAACCTGACAGGGGGAAGTATGGCTACACCTTC. This sequence encodes CASSEPDRGKYGYTF.

This chain connects TRBV11-2 to TRBJ2-3, with 13 nucleotides matching TRBD2. CDR1 SGHAT and CDR2 FQNNGV come from the germline V gene. CDR3 size: 15 residues. V was clipped by 5 bases and J by 5 bases; unmatched bases: 4. CDR3 sequence: CASSQRLAGGDTQYF. The CDR3 DNA follows: TGTGCCAGCAGCCAGAGACTAGCGGGGGGAGATACGCAGTATTTT. Based on the CDR3 plus reference TRBV11-2 and TRBJ2-3, the full variable domain is EAGVAQSPRYKIIEKRQSVAFWCNPISGHATLYWYQQILGQGPKLLIQFQNNGVVDDSQLPKDRFSAERLKGVDSTLKIQPAKLEDSAVYLCASSQRLAGGDTQYFGPGTRLTVL.

DNA for the CDR3: TGTGCCAGCAGCTCTACCGGGACAACTGGAGGTACGCAGTATTTT. Amino acid sequence: CASSSTGTTGGTQYF. The gene calls are TRBV11-2 and TRBJ2-3; possible D gene TRBD1, 6 bases. The length of the CDR3 is 15 residues. Germline V lookup: CDR1 SGHAT, CDR2 FQNNGV. V lost 4 bases and J lost 8, with 19 bases in between.